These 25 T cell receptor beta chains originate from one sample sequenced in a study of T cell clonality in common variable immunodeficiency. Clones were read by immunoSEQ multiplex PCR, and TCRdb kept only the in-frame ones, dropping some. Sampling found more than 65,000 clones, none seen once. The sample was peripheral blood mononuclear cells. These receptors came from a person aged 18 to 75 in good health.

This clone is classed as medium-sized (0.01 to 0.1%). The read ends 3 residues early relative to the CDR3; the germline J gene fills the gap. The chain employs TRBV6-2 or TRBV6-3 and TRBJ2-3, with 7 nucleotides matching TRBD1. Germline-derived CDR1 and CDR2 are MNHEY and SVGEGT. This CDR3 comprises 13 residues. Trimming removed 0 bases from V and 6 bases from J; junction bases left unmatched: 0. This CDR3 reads CASSYSDRDTQYF. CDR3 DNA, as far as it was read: TGTGCCAGCAGTTACTCGGACAGGGATACG.

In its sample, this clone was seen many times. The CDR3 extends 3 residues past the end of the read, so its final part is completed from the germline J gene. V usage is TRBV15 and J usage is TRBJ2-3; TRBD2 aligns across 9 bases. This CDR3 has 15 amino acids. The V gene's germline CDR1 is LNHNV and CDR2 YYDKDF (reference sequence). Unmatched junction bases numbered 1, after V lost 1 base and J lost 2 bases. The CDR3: CATSRGGRDTDTQYF. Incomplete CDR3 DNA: TGTGCCACCAGCAGAGGCGGGAGGGACACAGATACG.

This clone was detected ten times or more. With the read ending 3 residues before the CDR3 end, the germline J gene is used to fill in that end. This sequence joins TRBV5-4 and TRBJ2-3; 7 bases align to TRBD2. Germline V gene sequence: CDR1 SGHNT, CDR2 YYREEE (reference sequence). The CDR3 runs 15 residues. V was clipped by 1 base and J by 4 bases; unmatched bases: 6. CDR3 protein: CASSLKAGAADTQYF. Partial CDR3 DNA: TGTGCCAGCAGCTTGAAGGCGGGAGCGGCAGATACG.

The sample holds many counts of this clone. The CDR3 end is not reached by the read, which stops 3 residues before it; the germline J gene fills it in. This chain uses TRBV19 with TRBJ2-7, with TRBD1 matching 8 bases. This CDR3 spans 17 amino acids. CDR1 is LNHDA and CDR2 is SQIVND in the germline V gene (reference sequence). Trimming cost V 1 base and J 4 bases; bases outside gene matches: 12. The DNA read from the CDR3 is TGTGCCAGTAGTATAGGGCAGGGGGCAATAGCGGCATACGAG. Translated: CASSIGQGAIAAYE. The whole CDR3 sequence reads CASSIGQGAIAAYEQYF.

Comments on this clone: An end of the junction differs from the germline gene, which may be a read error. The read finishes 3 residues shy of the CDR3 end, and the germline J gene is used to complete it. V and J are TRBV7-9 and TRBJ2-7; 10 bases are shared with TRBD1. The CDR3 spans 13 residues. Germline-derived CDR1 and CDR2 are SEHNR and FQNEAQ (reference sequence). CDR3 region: CSSRGTGAPEQYF. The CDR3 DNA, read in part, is TGTTCCAGCAGGGGGACAGGGGCTCCCGAG.

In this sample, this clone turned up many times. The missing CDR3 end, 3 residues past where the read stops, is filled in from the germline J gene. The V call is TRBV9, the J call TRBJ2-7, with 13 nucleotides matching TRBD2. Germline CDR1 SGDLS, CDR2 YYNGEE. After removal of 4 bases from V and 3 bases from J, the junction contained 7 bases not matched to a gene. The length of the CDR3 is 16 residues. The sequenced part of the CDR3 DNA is TGTGCCAGCAGCCCCGGACTAGCGGGAGACAGCTACGAG. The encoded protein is CASSPGLAGDSYE. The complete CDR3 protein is CASSPGLAGDSYEQYF.

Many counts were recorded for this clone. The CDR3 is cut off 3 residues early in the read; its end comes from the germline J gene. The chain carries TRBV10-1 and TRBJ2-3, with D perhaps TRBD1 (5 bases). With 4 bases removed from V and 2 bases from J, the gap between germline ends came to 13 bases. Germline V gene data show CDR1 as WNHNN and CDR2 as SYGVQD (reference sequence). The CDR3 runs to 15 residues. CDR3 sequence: CASSARQGITDTQYF. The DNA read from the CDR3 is TGCGCCAGCAGTGCCCGGCAGGGTATCACAGATACG.

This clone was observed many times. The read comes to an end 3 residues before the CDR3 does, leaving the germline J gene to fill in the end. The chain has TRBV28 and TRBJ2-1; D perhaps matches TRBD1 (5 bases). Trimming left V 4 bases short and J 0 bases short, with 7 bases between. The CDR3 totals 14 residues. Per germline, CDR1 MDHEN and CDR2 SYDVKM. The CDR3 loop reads CASSSQGSYNEQFF. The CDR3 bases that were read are TGTGCCAGCAGTTCTCAGGGCTCCTACAATGAG.

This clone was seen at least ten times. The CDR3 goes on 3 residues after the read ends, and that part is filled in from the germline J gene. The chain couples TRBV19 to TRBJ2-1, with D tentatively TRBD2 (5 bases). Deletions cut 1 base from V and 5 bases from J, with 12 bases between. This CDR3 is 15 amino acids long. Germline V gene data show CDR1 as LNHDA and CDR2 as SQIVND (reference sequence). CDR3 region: CASSIVGGRNNEQFF. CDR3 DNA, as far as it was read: TGTGCCAGTAGTATAGTAGGCGGGCGTAACAATGAG.

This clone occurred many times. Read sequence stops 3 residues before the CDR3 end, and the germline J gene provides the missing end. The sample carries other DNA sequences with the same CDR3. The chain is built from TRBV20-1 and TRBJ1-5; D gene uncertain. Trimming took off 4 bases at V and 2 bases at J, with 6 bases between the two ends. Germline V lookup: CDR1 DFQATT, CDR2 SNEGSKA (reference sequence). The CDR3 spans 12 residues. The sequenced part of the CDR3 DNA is TGCAGTGCTACCCGGGGCAATCAGCCC. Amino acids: CSATRGNQP. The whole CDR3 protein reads CSATRGNQPQHF.

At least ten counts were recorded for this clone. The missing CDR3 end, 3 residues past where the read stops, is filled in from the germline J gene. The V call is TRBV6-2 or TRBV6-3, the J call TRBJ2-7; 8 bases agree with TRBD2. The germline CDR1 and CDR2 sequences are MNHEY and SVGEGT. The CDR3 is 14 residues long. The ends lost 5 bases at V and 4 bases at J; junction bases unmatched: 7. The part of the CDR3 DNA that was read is TGTGCCAGCAGTACGCCGGGACTAGATTACGAG. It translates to CASSTPGLDYE. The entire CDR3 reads CASSTPGLDYEQYF.

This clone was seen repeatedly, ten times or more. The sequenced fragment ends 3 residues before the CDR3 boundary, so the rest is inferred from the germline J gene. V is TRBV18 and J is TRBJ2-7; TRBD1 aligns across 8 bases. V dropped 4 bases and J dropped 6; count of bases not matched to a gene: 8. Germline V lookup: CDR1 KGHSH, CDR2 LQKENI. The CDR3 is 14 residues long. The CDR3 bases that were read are TGTGCCAGCTCACTAGGGACAGGATCGGGCGAG. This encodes CASSLGTGSGE. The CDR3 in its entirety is CASSLGTGSGEQYF. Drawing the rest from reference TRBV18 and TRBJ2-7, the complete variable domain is NAGVMQNPRHLVRRRGQEARLRCSPMKGHSHVYWYRQLPEEGLKFMVYLQKENIIDESGMPKERFSAEFPKEGPSILRIQQVVRGDSAAYFCASSLGTGSGEQYFGPGTRLTVT.

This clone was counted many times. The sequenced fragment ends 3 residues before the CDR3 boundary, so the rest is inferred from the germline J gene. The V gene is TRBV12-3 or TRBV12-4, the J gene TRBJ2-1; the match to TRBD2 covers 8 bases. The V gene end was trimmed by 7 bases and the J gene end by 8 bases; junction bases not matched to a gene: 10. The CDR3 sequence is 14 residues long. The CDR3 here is CASTRSGSRDEQFF. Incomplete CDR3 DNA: TGTGCCAGCACCAGAAGCGGGAGCCGGGATGAG.

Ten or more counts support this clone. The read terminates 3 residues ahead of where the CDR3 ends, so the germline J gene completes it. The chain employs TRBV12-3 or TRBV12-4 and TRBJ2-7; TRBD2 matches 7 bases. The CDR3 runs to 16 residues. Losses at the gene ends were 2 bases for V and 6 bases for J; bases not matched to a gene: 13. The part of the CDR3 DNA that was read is TGTGCCAGCAGTTTACCCGGCGGGGGAGGGGCGGGCGAG. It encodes CASSLPGGGGAGE. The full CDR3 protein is CASSLPGGGGAGEQYF.

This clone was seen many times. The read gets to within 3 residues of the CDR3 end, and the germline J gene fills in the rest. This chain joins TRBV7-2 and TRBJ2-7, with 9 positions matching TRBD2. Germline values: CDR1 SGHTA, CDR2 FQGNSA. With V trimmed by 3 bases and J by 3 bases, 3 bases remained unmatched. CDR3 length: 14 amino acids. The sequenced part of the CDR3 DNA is TGTGCCAGCAGCTTTAGCGGGAGCCTCTACGAG. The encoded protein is CASSFSGSLYE. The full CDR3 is CASSFSGSLYEQYF.

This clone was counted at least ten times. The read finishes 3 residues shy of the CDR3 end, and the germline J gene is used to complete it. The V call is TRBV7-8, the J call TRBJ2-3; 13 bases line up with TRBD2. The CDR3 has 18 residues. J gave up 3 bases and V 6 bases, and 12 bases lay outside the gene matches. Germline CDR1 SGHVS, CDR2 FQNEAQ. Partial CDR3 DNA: TGTGCCAGCAGTCCGACACTAGCGGGAGGGTCAAGGACAGATACG. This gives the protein CASSPTLAGGSRTDT. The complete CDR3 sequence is CASSPTLAGGSRTDTQYF.

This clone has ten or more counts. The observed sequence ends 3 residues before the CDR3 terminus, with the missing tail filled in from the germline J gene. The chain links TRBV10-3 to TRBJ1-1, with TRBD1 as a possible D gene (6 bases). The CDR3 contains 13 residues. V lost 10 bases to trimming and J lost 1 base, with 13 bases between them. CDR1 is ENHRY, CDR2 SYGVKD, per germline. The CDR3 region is CATGGGGNTEAFF. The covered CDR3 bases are TGTGCCACAGGTGGGGGCGGGAACACTGAA.

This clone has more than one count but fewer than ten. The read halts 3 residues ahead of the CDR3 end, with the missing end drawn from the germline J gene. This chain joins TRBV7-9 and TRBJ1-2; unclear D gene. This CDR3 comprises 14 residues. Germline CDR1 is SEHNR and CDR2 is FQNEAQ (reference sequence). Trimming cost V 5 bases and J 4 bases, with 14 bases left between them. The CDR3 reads CASSPRGDFYGYTF. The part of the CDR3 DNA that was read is TGTGCCAGCAGCCCCCGCGGAGACTTCTATGGC.

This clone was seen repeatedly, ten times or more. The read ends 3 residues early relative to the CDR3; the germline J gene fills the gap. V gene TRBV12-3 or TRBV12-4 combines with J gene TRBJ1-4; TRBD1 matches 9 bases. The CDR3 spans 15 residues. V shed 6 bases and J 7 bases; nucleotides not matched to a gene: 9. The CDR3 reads CASSQNRGHGEKLFF. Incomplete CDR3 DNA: TGTGCCAGCAGCCAGAACAGGGGGCATGGTGAAAAA.

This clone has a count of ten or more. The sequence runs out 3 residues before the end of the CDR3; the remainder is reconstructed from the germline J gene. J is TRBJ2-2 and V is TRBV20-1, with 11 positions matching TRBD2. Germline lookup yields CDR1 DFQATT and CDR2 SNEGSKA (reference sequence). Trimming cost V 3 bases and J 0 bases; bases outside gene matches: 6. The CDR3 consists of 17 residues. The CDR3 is CSASPGLADSNTGELFF. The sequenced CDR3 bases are TGCAGTGCTAGCCCGGGACTAGCGGATTCGAACACCGGGGAG.

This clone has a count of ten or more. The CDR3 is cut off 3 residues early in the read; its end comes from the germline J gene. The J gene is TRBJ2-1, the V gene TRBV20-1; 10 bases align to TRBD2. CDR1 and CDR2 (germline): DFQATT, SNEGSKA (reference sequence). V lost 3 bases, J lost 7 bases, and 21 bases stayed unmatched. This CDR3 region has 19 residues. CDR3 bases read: TGCAGTGCTAGCACAGCCCCTAGCGGGAGTAGGTCAGGTCGAAATGAG. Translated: CSASTAPSGSRSGRNE. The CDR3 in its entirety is CSASTAPSGSRSGRNEQFF.

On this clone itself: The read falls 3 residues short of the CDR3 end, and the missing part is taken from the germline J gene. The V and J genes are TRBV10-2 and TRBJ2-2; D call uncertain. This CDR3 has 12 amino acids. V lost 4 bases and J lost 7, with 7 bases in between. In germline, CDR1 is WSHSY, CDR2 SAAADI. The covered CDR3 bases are TGCGCCAGCAGTGGTACTTACGGGGAG. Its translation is CASSGTYGE. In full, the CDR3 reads CASSGTYGELFF.

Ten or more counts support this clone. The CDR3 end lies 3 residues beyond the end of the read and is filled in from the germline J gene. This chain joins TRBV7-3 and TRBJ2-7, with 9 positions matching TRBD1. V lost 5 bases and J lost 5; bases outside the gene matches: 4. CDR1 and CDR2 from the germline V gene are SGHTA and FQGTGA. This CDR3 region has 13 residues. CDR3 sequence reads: CASSKDRGNEQYF. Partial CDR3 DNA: TGTGCCAGCAGCAAAGACAGGGGGAACGAG.

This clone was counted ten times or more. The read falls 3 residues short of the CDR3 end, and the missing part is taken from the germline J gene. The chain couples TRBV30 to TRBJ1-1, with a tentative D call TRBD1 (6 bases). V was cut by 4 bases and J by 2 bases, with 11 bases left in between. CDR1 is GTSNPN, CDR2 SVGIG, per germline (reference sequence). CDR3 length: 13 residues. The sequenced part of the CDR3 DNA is TGTGCCTGGACCGGGGGGGCTAACACTGAA. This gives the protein CAWTGGANTE. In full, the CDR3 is CAWTGGANTEAFF.

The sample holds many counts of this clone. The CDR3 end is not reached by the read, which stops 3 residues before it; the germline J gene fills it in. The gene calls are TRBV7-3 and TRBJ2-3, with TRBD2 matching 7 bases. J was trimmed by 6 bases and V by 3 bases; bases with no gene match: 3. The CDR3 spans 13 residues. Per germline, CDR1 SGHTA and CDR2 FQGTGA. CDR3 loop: CASSFGRGDTQYF. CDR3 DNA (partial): TGTGCCAGCAGCTTCGGGCGGGGGGATACG. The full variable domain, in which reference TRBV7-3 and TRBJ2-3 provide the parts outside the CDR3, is GAGVSQTPSNKVTEKGKYVELRCDPISGHTALYWYRQSLGQGPEFLIYFQGTGAADDSGLPNDRFFAVRPEGSVSTLKIQRTERGDSAVYLCASSFGRGDTQYFGPGTRLTVL.